Sequencing of this TCR beta chain was carried out in a study of CD8+CD57+ T cells in acquired aplastic anemia. Turning to the study itself: Sorted CD4+ plus CD8+ cells gave DNA averaging roughly 3 ug. Study-wide findings and caveats: CD8+ Simpson's diversity showed no significant patient-control difference. The number of CD8+ CDR3 sequences shared by patients and controls was twenty-nine.

The TCR beta profiling, which covered VDJ combination and CDR3 sequence, was carried out using genomic DNA as the template. TCRdb re-called the reads through MiXCR, storing one row per CDR3 protein. Found here are approximately 150,000 distinct CDR3 sequences, roughly 45% of them singletons; the top ten hold 2.5% to 3.5%. Selection for sequencing was limited to patients who had shown CD8+CD57+ cell expansion by flow cytometry. All participating patients were living with severe acquired aplastic anemia. The CDR3 loop spans 14 amino acids. Trimming left V 0 bases short and J 2 bases short, with 8 bases between. Germline V gene lookup returns CDR1 SGDLS and CDR2 YYNGEE. Note on this clonotype: The antigen is unknown.

Sequencing was performed on sorted CD4+, CD8+, or CD8+CD57+ T cells (not recorded which) from PBMCs. J is TRBJ1-1 and V is TRBV9, with D hard to call. This sequence was found in a human donor with aplastic anemia. DNA for the CDR3: TGTGCCAGCAGCGTAGCTTACACTAACACTGAAGCTTTCTTT. It encodes CASSVAYTNTEAFF.